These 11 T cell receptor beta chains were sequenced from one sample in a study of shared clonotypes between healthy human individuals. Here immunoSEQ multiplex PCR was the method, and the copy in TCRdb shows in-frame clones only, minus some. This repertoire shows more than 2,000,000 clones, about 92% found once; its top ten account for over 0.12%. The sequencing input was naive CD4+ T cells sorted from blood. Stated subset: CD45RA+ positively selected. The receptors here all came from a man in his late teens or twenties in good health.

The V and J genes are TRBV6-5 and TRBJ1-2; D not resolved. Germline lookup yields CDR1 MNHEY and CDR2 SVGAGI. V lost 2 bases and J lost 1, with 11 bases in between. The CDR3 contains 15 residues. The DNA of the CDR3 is TGTGCCAGCAGTTACGGGCGGGAGGTTAACTATGGCTACACCTTC. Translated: CASSYGREVNYGYTF.

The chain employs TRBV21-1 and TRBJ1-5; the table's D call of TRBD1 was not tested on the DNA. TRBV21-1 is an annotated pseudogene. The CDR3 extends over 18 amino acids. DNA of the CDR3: TGTGCCAGCATCCAACGGGGACAGGGGGCGAAGCCCGATCAGCCCCAGCATTTT. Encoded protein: CASIQRGQGAKPDQPQHF.

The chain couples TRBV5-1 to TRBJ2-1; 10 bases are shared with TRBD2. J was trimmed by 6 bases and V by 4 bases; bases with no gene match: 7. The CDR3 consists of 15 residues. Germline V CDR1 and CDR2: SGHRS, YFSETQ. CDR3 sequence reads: CASSRSTSGANEQFF. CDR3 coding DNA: TGCGCCAGCAGCAGATCAACTAGCGGGGCCAATGAGCAGTTCTTC.

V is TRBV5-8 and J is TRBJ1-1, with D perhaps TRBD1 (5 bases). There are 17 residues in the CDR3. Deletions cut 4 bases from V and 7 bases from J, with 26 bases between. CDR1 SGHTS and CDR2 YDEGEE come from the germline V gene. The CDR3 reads CASSGGLDGRVRYEAFF. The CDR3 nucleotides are TGTGCCAGCAGCGGGGGACTGGACGGCCGGGTTAGGTATGAAGCTTTCTTT.

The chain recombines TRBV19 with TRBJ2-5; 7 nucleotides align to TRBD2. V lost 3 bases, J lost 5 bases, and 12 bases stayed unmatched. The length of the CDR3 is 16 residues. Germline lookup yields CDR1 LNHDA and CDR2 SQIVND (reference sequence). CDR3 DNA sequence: TGTGCCAGTAGTATGGTCCCCGGGACTACCGGGGAGACCCAGTACTTC. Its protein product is CASSMVPGTTGETQYF.

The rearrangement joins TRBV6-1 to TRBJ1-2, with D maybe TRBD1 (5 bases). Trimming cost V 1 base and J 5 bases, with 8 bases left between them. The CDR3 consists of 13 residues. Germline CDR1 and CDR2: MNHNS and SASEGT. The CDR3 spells CASSEGAGYGYTF. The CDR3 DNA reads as TGTGCCAGCAGTGAAGGGGCAGGGTATGGCTACACCTTC.

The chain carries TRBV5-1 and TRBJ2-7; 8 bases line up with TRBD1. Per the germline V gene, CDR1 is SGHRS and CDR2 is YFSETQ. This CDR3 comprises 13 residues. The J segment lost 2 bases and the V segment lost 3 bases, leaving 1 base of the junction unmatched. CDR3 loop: CASSYRGAYEQYF. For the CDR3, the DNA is TGCGCCAGCAGCTACAGGGGGGCCTACGAGCAGTACTTC.

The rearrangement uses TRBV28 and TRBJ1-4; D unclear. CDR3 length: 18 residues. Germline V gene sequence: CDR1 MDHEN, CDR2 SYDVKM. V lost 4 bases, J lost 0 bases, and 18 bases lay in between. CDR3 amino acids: CASSYTFLAGTTNEKLFF. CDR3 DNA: TGTGCCAGCAGTTACACTTTTTTGGCCGGTACAACTAATGAAAAACTGTTTTTT.

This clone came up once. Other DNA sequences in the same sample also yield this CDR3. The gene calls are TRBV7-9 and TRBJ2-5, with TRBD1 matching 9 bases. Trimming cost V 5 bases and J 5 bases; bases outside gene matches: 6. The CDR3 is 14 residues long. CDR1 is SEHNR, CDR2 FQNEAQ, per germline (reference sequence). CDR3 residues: CASSPDRGGETQYF. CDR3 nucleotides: TGTGCCAGCAGCCCCGACAGGGGGGGGGAGACCCAGTACTTC.

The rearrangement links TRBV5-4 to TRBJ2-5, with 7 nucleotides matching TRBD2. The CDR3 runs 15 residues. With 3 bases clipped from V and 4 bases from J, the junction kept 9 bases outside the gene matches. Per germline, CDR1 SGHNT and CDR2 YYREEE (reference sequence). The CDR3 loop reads CASSSRREPPETQYF. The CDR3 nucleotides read TGTGCCAGCAGCTCCAGGCGGGAGCCCCCAGAGACCCAGTACTTC.

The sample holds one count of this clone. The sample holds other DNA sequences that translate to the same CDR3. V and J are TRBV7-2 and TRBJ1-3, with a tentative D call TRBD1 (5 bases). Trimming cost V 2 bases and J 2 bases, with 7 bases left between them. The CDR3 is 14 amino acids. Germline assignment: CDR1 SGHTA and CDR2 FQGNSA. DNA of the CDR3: TGTGCCAGCAGCTTACGGGGGGCTGGAAACACCATATATTTT. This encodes CASSLRGAGNTIYF.